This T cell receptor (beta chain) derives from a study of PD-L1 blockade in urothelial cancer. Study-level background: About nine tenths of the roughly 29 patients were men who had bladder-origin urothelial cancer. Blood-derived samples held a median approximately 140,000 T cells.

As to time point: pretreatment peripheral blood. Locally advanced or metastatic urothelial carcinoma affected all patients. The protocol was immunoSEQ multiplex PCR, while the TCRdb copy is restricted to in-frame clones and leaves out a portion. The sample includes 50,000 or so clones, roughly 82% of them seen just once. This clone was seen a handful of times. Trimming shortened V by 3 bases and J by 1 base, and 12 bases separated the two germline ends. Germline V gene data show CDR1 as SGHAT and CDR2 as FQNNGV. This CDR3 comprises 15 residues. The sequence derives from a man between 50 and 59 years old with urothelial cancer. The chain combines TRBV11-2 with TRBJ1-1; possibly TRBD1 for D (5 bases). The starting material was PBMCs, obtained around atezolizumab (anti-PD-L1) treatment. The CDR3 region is CASSFGGAGNTEAFF. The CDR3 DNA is TGTGCCAGCAGCTTCGGGGGAGCGGGGAACACTGAAGCTTTCTTT.